This entry lists 6 T cell receptor beta chains sequenced from one sample in a study of blood T cell repertoires in COVID-19. Libraries were prepared by immunoSEQ multiplex PCR; TCRdb keeps only in-frame clonotypes and omits some of them. The table lists about 170,000 clones, about four fifths of them singletons. The material sequenced was peripheral blood. These receptors were obtained from a human donor with acute or convalescent COVID-19. The donor label of this sample is uncertain.

The chain carries TRBV27 and TRBJ1-2; 9 bases map to TRBD1. The trim removed 2 bases at V and 8 bases at J, leaving 12 bases unmatched. The length of the CDR3 is 16 residues. Germline lookup yields CDR1 MNHEY and CDR2 SMNVEV (reference sequence). In DNA, the CDR3 is TGTGCCAGCAGTTTAAATGCCTGGACAGGGGCGCAAGGCTACACCTTC. The encoded protein is CASSLNAWTGAQGYTF.

The chain uses TRBV2 and TRBJ1-1; 7 bases are shared with TRBD1. Germline V gene lookup returns CDR1 SNHLY and CDR2 FYNNEI. The CDR3 length is 13 residues. The trim removed 6 bases at V and 1 base at J, leaving 2 bases unmatched. The CDR3 nucleotides read TGTGCCAGCAGAGACAGGGAGAACACTGAAGCTTTCTTT. It is translated as CASRDRENTEAFF.

The chain uses TRBV4-1 and TRBJ1-2; 9 bases align to TRBD1. The J segment lost 4 bases and the V segment lost 1 base, leaving 7 bases of the junction unmatched. Looked up from germline, CDR1 is MGHRA and CDR2 is YSYEKL. The CDR3 is 16 residues long. The chain's CDR3 is CASSQVWDRDRYGYTF. DNA of the CDR3: TGCGCCAGCAGCCAAGTATGGGACAGGGACCGCTATGGCTACACCTTC.

The chain has TRBV2 and TRBJ1-5; 10 bases line up with TRBD1. V lost 6 bases and J lost 1; bases outside the gene matches: 0. There are 14 residues in the CDR3. Germline loops: CDR1 SNHLY, CDR2 FYNNEI. The CDR3 coding sequence is TGTGCCAGCAGGGGACAGGGGAGCAATCAGCCCCAGCATTTT. Residues: CASRGQGSNQPQHF.

The chain links TRBV6-5 to TRBJ2-7; no reliable D call. Trimming pared 5 bases from V and 0 bases from J, leaving 8 bases between. The germline CDR1 and CDR2 sequences are MNHEY and SVGAGI. There are 13 residues in the CDR3. For the CDR3, the DNA is TGTGCCAGCAGTCTACAGACCTCCTACGAGCAGTACTTC. This encodes CASSLQTSYEQYF.

This sequence joins TRBV5-1 and TRBJ2-1, with 8 bases lining up with TRBD1. Germline CDR1 SGHRS, CDR2 YFSETQ. V was pared by 0 bases and J by 6 bases, with 8 bases of the junction left unmatched. This CDR3 is built from 16 residues. Here the CDR3 DNA reads TGCGCCAGCAGCTTGGTTGGGACAGGACCCTTCAATGAGCAGTTCTTC. It yields the protein CASSLVGTGPFNEQFF.